Following are 9 T cell receptor beta chains from one sample sequenced in a study of blood T cells in healthy people across ages. Primers used in a second PCR of about 6 to 11 cycles were a sample-barcoded 5' primer and a J-beta primer mix. TCRdb ran MiXCR on the 5' RACE reads and lists one entry per CDR3 protein. The top ten hold approximately 18% of the sample, which has 550,000 to 700,000 distinct CDR3 sequences, 27% seen once. Sequencing used blood. These receptors all stem from a woman aged 70-85 years in good health.

The rearrangement uses TRBV5-1 and TRBJ1-2; 8 positions match TRBD1. Germline assignment: CDR1 SGHRS and CDR2 YFSETQ. V lost 4 bases and J lost 4; bases outside the gene matches: 6. The CDR3 sequence is 14 residues long. The CDR3 loop is CASSRQGRGYGYTF. DNA for the CDR3: TGCGCCAGCAGCCGACAGGGGAGGGGCTATGGCTACACCTTC.

J is TRBJ2-3 and V is TRBV20-1; 8 nucleotides match TRBD2. The V gene's germline CDR1 is DFQATT and CDR2 SNEGSKA (reference sequence). The CDR3 consists of 15 residues. The J segment lost 4 bases and the V segment lost 3 bases, leaving 9 bases of the junction unmatched. CDR3 bases: TGCAGTGCTAGGCGGGGCGGGGGGAAGTCAGATACGCAGTATTTT. As protein: CSARRGGGKSDTQYF.

V gene TRBV13 combines with J gene TRBJ2-7, with 9 nucleotides matching TRBD1. This CDR3 is built from 15 residues. Germline lookup yields CDR1 PRHDT and CDR2 FYEKMQ (reference sequence). Trimming cost V 3 bases and J 1 base; bases outside gene matches: 4. CDR3 sequence (DNA): TGTGCCAGCAGCTTCGAAGGGACAGGGTCCTACGAGCAGTACTTC. Encoded protein: CASSFEGTGSYEQYF.

The gene calls are TRBV7-9 and TRBJ1-1; D not resolved. With 3 bases removed from V and 9 bases from J, the gap between germline ends came to 11 bases. This CDR3 region has 12 residues. Germline CDR1 reads SEHNR; CDR2 reads FQNEAQ (reference sequence). The CDR3 here is CASSFGTVQAFF. The CDR3 DNA is TGTGCCAGCAGCTTTGGAACCGTACAAGCTTTCTTT.

The CDR3 spells CASSLRRRGSQETQYF. The CDR3 DNA reads TGTGCCAGCAGCCTCAGAAGAAGGGGGTCCCAAGAGACCCAGTACTTC. The V and J genes are TRBV7-2 and TRBJ2-5; maybe TRBD1 (6 bases). Trimming cost V 5 bases and J 1 base, with 17 bases left between them. The germline CDR1 and CDR2 sequences are SGHTA and FQGNSA. This CDR3 is 16 amino acids long.

This clonotype was seen a few times. Germline and junction disagree at one end, which may indicate a read error. The chain uses TRBV5-1 and TRBJ2-3; D gene unclear. CDR3 size: 14 residues. Germline V gene lookup returns CDR1 SGHRS and CDR2 YFSETQ. The CDR3 reads CAGSSLRKTDTQYF. The DNA of the CDR3 is TGCGCCGGCAGCTCTTTGCGTAAGACAGATACGCAGTATTTT. The full variable domain, completed using reference TRBV5-1 and TRBJ2-3, is KAGVTQTPRYLIKTRGQQVTLSCSPISGHRSVSWYQQTPGQGLQFLFEYFSETQRNKGNFPGRFSGRQFSNSRSEMNVSTLELGDSALYLCAGSSLRKTDTQYFGPGTRLTVL.

A few counts support this clonotype. This sequence joins TRBV6-5 and TRBJ1-4; 7 positions match TRBD1. Trimming took 6 bases from V and 8 from J; bases not matched to a gene: 12. The CDR3 spans 15 residues. The germline gives CDR1 MNHEY, CDR2 SVGAGI. This chain's CDR3 is CASSAAETGKEKLFF. The DNA of the CDR3 is TGTGCCAGCAGCGCTGCCGAGACAGGGAAGGAAAAACTGTTTTTT.

This clonotype was detected a few times. The chain is built from TRBV12-3 or TRBV12-4 and TRBJ2-2; the D is unclear. The V end was cut by 6 bases, the J end by 6 bases, with 8 bases between. The CDR3 runs to 12 residues. The CDR3 here is CASSKGPGELFF. DNA for the CDR3: TGTGCCAGCAGCAAGGGTCCCGGGGAGCTGTTTTTT.

The chain couples TRBV2 to TRBJ2-1; 10 nucleotides match TRBD1. Germline V gives CDR1 SNHLY, CDR2 FYNNEI. This CDR3 has 16 amino acids. The V segment lost 1 base and the J segment 7 bases; nucleotides outside the gene matches: 7. The CDR3, as DNA: TGTGCCAGCAGTGAAGAGAGACAGGGGGCGGGAAATGAGCAGTTCTTC. Its translation is CASSEERQGAGNEQFF. Variable domain in full (rest from reference TRBV2 and TRBJ2-1): EPEVTQTPSHQVTQMGQEVILRCVPISNHLYFYWYRQILGQKVEFLVSFYNNEISEKSEIFDDQFSVERPDGSNFTLKIRSTKLEDSAMYFCASSEERQGAGNEQFFGPGTRLTVL.